These 22 T cell receptor beta chains came from one sample sequenced in a study of T cell responses to AZD1222 COVID-19 vaccine. Produced via immunoSEQ multiplex PCR; TCRdb's table is partial and in-frame only. This table has under 200,000 clones, 92% appearing once. The sequencing used peripheral blood, collected 28 days after the second AZD1222 dose. The receptors were sampled from an adult who received the AZD1222 COVID-19 vaccine.

The chain links TRBV30 to TRBJ2-5, with D unclear. The CDR3 covers 11 residues. The ends were cut back, 1 base at V and 4 bases at J, with 4 bases in the middle. Germline loops: CDR1 GTSNPN, CDR2 SVGIG (reference sequence). The CDR3 DNA is TGTGCCTGGAGTGATTTAGAGACCCAGTACTTC. Translation gives CAWSDLETQYF.

V usage is TRBV24-1 and J usage is TRBJ1-2; TRBD1 matches at 9 bases. The CDR3 has 13 residues. Germline V CDR1 and CDR2: KGHDR, SFDVKD. With V trimmed by 7 bases and J by 6 bases, 5 bases remained unmatched. CDR3 in amino acids: CATRGTGNNGYTF. The CDR3 DNA sequence: TGTGCCACCAGAGGGACAGGGAATAATGGCTACACCTTC.

V is TRBV10-2 and J is TRBJ1-6; unclear D gene. The CDR3 runs 15 residues. The germline V gene encodes CDR1 WSHSY and CDR2 SAAADI. Trimming left V 0 bases short and J 7 bases short, with 10 bases between. The chain's CDR3 is CASSESIYGNSPLHF. Written as DNA, the CDR3 is TGCGCCAGCAGTGAGTCGATCTACGGGAATTCACCCCTCCACTTT.

This clone was seen just once. This chain uses TRBV30 with TRBJ1-1, with a weak D call TRBD1 (5 bases). Germline CDR1 GTSNPN, CDR2 SVGIG (reference sequence). There are 13 residues in the CDR3. V lost 0 bases and J lost 6, with 11 bases in between. As DNA, the CDR3 is TGTGCCTGGAGTGTAGGGCAGGGCGCTGAAGCTTTCTTT. It is translated as CAWSVGQGAEAFF. Using reference TRBV30 and TRBJ1-1 for the parts outside the CDR3, the full variable domain is SQTIHQWPATLVQPVGSPLSLECTVEGTSNPNLYWYRQAAGRGLQLLFYSVGIGQISSEVPQNLSASRPQDRQFILSSKKLLLSDSGFYLCAWSVGQGAEAFFGQGTRLTVV.

CDR3 DNA: TGTGCCAGCAGTTTAGCGGGCGAGCAGTACTTC. This codes for CASSLAGEQYF. V usage is TRBV12-3 or TRBV12-4 and J usage is TRBJ2-7; no firm D call. The ends were cut back, 0 bases at V and 6 bases at J, with 3 bases in the middle. CDR3 length: 11 residues.

The chain employs TRBV5-1 and TRBJ1-2, with 9 bases that match TRBD1. The CDR3 is 16 amino acids. The germline gives CDR1 SGHRS, CDR2 YFSETQ. V gave up 1 base and J gave up 4 bases; unmatched junction bases: 8. CDR3 in amino acids: CASSLRGGQGSYGYTF. Here the CDR3 DNA reads TGCGCCAGCAGCTTGCGGGGAGGACAGGGGAGCTATGGCTACACCTTC.

CDR3 sequence: CASGLRGAYEQYF. CDR3 nucleotides: TGTGCCAGCGGCCTGAGGGGGGCCTACGAGCAGTACTTC. The chain carries TRBV3-1 (or the pseudogene TRBV3-2) and TRBJ2-7; TRBD1 or TRBD2 may be the D gene (6 bases each). The CDR3 runs to 13 residues. The germline gives CDR1 LGHDT, CDR2 YNNKEL (reference sequence). V dropped 8 bases and J dropped 2 bases, with 13 bases sitting between them.

This clone was seen a handful of times. This sequence joins TRBV27 and TRBJ1-2; D is perhaps TRBD1 (5 bases). Between the trimmed V and J ends, which lost 0 bases and 4 bases, there was a span of 15 bases. The CDR3 totals 16 residues. Germline V gives CDR1 MNHEY, CDR2 SMNVEV (reference sequence). CDR3 sequence: CASSLSIMAGIYGYTF. The CDR3 DNA reads TGTGCCAGCAGTTTATCGATAATGGCAGGGATCTATGGCTACACCTTC.

CDR3 coding DNA: TGTGCCAGCAGTGTTCAAGGGATGCCTAATTCACCCCTCCACTTT. Translating it yields CASSVQGMPNSPLHF. This sequence joins TRBV6-4 and TRBJ1-6; D not certain. The CDR3 contains 15 residues. The germline V and J ends were trimmed by 4 bases and 6 bases, with 13 bases remaining between them. Germline values: CDR1 MRHNA, CDR2 SNTAGT.

V and J are TRBV30 and TRBJ2-2, with TRBD2 matching over 10 bases. The trim removed 1 base at V and 7 bases at J, leaving 9 bases unmatched. There are 16 residues in the CDR3. Per the germline V gene, CDR1 is GTSNPN and CDR2 is SVGIG (reference sequence). This CDR3 reads CAWSGISGRAHGELFF. DNA of the CDR3: TGTGCCTGGAGTGGGATAAGCGGGAGGGCCCACGGGGAGCTGTTTTTT.

The chain carries TRBV7-9 and TRBJ1-2; 8 nucleotides align to TRBD1. Per germline, CDR1 SEHNR and CDR2 FQNEAQ (reference sequence). The CDR3 covers 17 residues. V was pared by 2 bases and J by 0 bases, with 8 bases of the junction left unmatched. The chain's CDR3 is CASSLSNRGKSNYGYTF. CDR3 sequence (DNA): TGTGCCAGCAGCTTAAGCAACAGGGGGAAATCTAACTATGGCTACACCTTC.

CDR3 nucleotide sequence: TGTGCCAGCTCACCACCTAGGGCTAGCCGGGGGGACAATGAGCAGTTCTTC. As protein: CASSPPRASRGDNEQFF. The rearrangement joins TRBV18 to TRBJ2-1; TRBD2 matches at 7 bases. The CDR3 spans 17 residues. With V trimmed by 0 bases and J by 5 bases, 10 bases remained unmatched. Germline loops: CDR1 KGHSH, CDR2 LQKENI. Complete variable domain (other parts from reference TRBV18 and TRBJ2-1): NAGVMQNPRHLVRRRGQEARLRCSPMKGHSHVYWYRQLPEEGLKFMVYLQKENIIDESGMPKERFSAEFPKEGPSILRIQQVVRGDSAAYFCASSPPRASRGDNEQFFGPGTRLTVL.

CDR3 protein: CASLNGWGFLGAGELFF. CDR3 nucleotide sequence: TGTGCCAGCCTCAACGGATGGGGGTTTCTAGGGGCCGGGGAGCTGTTTTTT. The chain combines TRBV28 with TRBJ2-2; D tentatively fits TRBD1 or TRBD2 (5 bases each). With 8 bases removed from V and 6 bases from J, the gap between germline ends came to 25 bases. Per the germline V gene, CDR1 is MDHEN and CDR2 is SYDVKM. The CDR3 is 17 amino acids.

In nucleotides, the CDR3 is TGTGCCAGCAGTGAAATTGGTGGCTACACCTTC. Translating gives CASSEIGGYTF. The chain recombines TRBV6-1 with TRBJ1-2; D gene unclear. V was trimmed by 2 bases and J by 7 bases, leaving 5 bases between them. The CDR3 loop spans 11 amino acids. Germline V CDR1 and CDR2: MNHNS, SASEGT.

The V and J genes are TRBV30 and TRBJ1-1; D is uncertain. Per the germline V gene, CDR1 is GTSNPN and CDR2 is SVGIG (reference sequence). Trimming left V 2 bases short and J 0 bases short, with 10 bases between. This CDR3 has 14 amino acids. The CDR3 here is CAWSIGLVNTEAFF. The CDR3 region has the DNA TGTGCCTGGAGTATCGGTCTGGTGAACACTGAAGCTTTCTTT.

The rearrangement joins TRBV6-5 to TRBJ2-2, with no clear D. CDR3 length equals 13 residues. V was shortened by 2 bases and J by 4 bases, with 5 bases between the two germline ends. Germline CDR1 and CDR2: MNHEY and SVGAGI. Here the CDR3 reads CASSYGTTGELFF. The CDR3 nucleotides are TGTGCCAGCAGTTACGGCACCACCGGGGAGCTGTTTTTT.

This chain uses TRBV11-3 with TRBJ2-7; 7 bases are shared with TRBD1. This CDR3 is built from 14 residues. V lost 6 bases and J lost 3; bases outside the gene matches: 8. The germline gives CDR1 SGHNT, CDR2 YENEEA. CDR3 sequence (DNA): TGTGCCAGCAGTAGGGGGCTAGGATTCTACGAGCAGTACTTC. It yields the protein CASSRGLGFYEQYF.

As regards this clone: This specimen includes other DNA sequences encoding the same CDR3. The rearrangement links TRBV11-2 to TRBJ2-7; D unclear. Germline CDR1 is SGHAT and CDR2 is FQNNGV. The CDR3 is made up of 12 amino acids. V gave up 0 bases and J gave up 1 base, with 1 base separating them. This chain's CDR3 is CASSLDSYEQYF. The CDR3 DNA reads as TGTGCCAGCAGCTTAGATTCCTACGAGCAGTACTTC.

V is TRBV18 and J is TRBJ2-3; D is undetermined. This CDR3 region has 16 residues. The ends were cut back, 0 bases at V and 0 bases at J, with 10 bases in the middle. Germline assignment: CDR1 KGHSH and CDR2 LQKENI. The DNA for the CDR3 is TGTGCCAGCTCACCACCGAACAGCGCGAGCACAGATACGCAGTATTTT. Protein: CASSPPNSASTDTQYF.

The rearrangement uses TRBV19 and TRBJ1-1; D not resolved. CDR3 length: 13 residues. Germline CDR1 LNHDA, CDR2 SQIVND (reference sequence). The V and J ends lost 2 bases and 1 base respectively, with 5 bases between them. CDR3 residues: CASSIIENTEAFF. The CDR3 DNA is TGTGCCAGTAGTATAATAGAGAACACTGAAGCTTTCTTT.

The rearrangement uses TRBV11-2 and TRBJ1-2; D perhaps matches TRBD1 (6 bases). CDR1 is SGHAT and CDR2 is FQNNGV in the germline V gene. The CDR3 spans 15 residues. Trimming stripped 5 bases from V and 8 bases from J, with 21 bases between. CDR3 sequence (DNA): TGTGCCAGCAGCCACCCTTGGCAGGGGCGATGGGGCTACACCTTC. This gives the protein CASSHPWQGRWGYTF.

This sequence joins TRBV28 and TRBJ1-1; no reliable D call. The V gene's germline CDR1 is MDHEN and CDR2 SYDVKM. The CDR3 is 13 residues long. Trimming shortened V by 4 bases and J by 0 bases, and 6 bases separated the two germline ends. CDR3 loop: CASSSAMNTEAFF. In DNA, the CDR3 is TGTGCCAGCAGTTCGGCCATGAACACTGAAGCTTTCTTT.